This T cell receptor beta chain was identified during a study of blood T cell repertoires in COVID-19. Study in general: Acute-phase and convalescent COVID-19 samples originated in the United States, Italy and Spain. From T cells, B-cell-depleted T cells, or PBMCs came the material, which was cDNA or gDNA.

Per the original methods: By means of reference gene primer amplification, nucleated cell counts were estimated. Some clones are missing from TCRdb's copy, which holds only in-frame ones; the method was immunoSEQ multiplex PCR. Clonal size and the V and J genes are those of that table, whereas D and trimming came from the DNA. This table has 160,000 or so clones, 80% to 90% appearing once. CDR1 ENHRY and CDR2 SYGVKD come from the germline V gene. V lost 6 bases, J lost 3 bases, and 1 base stayed unmatched. The CDR3 has 12 residues. The receptor comes from a woman aged 40 to 49 with acute or convalescent COVID-19. The chain is built from TRBV10-3 and TRBJ2-5; 7 bases fit TRBD1. Sequencing input: peripheral blood. This chain's CDR3 is CAISQGEETQYF. The CDR3 DNA reads as TGTGCCATCAGCCAGGGGGAAGAGACCCAGTACTTC.